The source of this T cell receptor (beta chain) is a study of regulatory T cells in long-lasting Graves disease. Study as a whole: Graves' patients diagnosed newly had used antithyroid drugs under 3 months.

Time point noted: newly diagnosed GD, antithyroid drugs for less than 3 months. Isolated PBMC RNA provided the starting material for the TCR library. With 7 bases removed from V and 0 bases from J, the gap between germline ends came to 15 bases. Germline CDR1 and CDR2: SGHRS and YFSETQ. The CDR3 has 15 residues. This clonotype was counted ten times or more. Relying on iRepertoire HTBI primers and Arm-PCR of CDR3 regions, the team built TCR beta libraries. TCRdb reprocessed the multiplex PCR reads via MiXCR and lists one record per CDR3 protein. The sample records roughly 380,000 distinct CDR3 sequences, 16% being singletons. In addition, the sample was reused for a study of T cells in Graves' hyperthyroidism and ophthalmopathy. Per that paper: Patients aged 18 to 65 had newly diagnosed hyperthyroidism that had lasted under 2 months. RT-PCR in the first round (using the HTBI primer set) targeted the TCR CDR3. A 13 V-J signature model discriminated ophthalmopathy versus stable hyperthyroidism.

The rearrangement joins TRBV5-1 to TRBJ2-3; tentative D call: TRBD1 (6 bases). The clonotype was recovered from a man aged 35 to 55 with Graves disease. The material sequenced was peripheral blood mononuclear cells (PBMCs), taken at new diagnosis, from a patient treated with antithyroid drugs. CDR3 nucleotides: TGCGCCAGCGCAACCGGGACACAAAGCACAGATACGCAGTATTTT. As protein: CASATGTQSTDTQYF.